Below are 3 T cell receptor beta chains sequenced from a single sample in a study of blood T cell repertoires in COVID-19. The data were produced by immunoSEQ multiplex PCR, yet TCRdb's version contains in-frame clones alone and is incomplete. The sample records about 390,000 clones, around 87% being singletons. Input material: peripheral blood. The receptors originated from a woman aged 55 to 70 with COVID-19, enrolled during active disease.

The chain joins TRBV2 to TRBJ1-6; 8 bases are shared with TRBD1. Germline V gene sequence: CDR1 SNHLY, CDR2 FYNNEI. Germline trimming cut 8 bases from V and 0 bases from J; bases unmatched to any gene: 6. This CDR3 spans 16 amino acids. The chain's CDR3 is CASLGDRSSYNSPLHF. DNA of the CDR3: TGTGCCAGCCTTGGGGACAGGAGCTCCTATAATTCACCCCTCCACTTT. Full variable domain (remainder filled in from reference TRBV2 and TRBJ1-6): EPEVTQTPSHQVTQMGQEVILRCVPISNHLYFYWYRQILGQKVEFLVSFYNNEISEKSEIFDDQFSVERPDGSNFTLKIRSTKLEDSAMYFCASLGDRSSYNSPLHFGNGTRLTVT.

This clone was found once. V gene TRBV19 combines with J gene TRBJ1-6, with TRBD1 matching 7 bases. Germline V gives CDR1 LNHDA, CDR2 SQIVND (reference sequence). The length of the CDR3 is 14 residues. The ends lost 3 bases at V and 7 bases at J; junction bases unmatched: 3. Here the CDR3 reads CASSITGVNSPLHF. CDR3 DNA sequence: TGTGCCAGTAGTATCACAGGGGTAAATTCACCCCTCCACTTT.

The V and J genes are TRBV28 and TRBJ2-6; TRBD2 matches at 14 bases. After removal of 5 bases from V and 3 bases from J, the junction contained 18 bases not matched to a gene. Germline-derived CDR1 and CDR2 are MDHEN and SYDVKM. The CDR3 has 22 residues. CDR3 sequence (DNA): TGTGCCAGCAGTACCCCTCATGGGACTAGCGGGGGCCGTGCTGGTGGGGCCAACGTCCTGACTTTC. Encoded protein: CASSTPHGTSGGRAGGANVLTF.